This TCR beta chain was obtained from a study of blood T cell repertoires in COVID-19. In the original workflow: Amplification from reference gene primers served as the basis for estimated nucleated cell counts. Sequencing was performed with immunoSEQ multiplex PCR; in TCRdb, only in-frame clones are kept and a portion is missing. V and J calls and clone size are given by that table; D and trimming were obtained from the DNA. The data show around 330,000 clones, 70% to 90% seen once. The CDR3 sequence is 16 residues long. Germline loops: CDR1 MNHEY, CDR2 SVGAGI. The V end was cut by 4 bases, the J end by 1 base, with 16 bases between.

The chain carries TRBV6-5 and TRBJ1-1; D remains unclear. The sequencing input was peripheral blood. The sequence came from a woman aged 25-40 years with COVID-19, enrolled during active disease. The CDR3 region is CASSSFPTMGNTEAFF. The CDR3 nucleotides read TGTGCCAGCAGTTCCTTTCCGACAATGGGGAACACTGAAGCTTTCTTT.